Listed below are T cell receptor beta chains from one sample, sequenced in a study of OX40 agonist ivuxolimab in advanced cancers. Some clones are missing from TCRdb's copy, which holds only in-frame ones; the method was immunoSEQ multiplex PCR. The sample includes over 80,000 clones, 80% to 95% seen only once; the top ten take 0.95% to 1.3%. Sequencing used CD4+ or CD8+ T cells sorted from blood, obtained in a trial of the OX40 agonist ivuxolimab. All receptors derive from an adult with an advanced solid tumor such as melanoma, head and neck, liver or kidney cancer. Each CDR3 is given with its conserved first and last residue. A D gene is named only where the DNA matches it firmly. Clone sizes are given selectively: once, few, many, or a class where the clone is expanded.

TRBD2	TRBV2	-	TRBJ2-4	TGTGCCAGCAGTCCTCAGACTAGCGGGAGGGCCCTAGCCAAAAACATTCAGTACTTC	CASSPQTSGRALAKNIQYF
TRBD2	TRBV5-8	once	TRBJ2-5	TGTGCCAGCAGCGGTGGACTAGCGGGGGAGACCCAGTACTTC	CASSGGLAGETQYF
-	TRBV6-5	-	TRBJ1-2	TGTGCCAGCAGTTACTCGACGCGGGAGGGAGGCTACACCTTC	CASSYSTREGGYTF
TRBD2	TRBV4-2	-	TRBJ2-7	TGTGCCAGCAGCCAAGAGAAGGCGGGAGGCTACGAGCAGTACTTC	CASSQEKAGGYEQYF
-	TRBV6-5	-	TRBJ1-2	TGTGCCAGCAGTTACTCAGGGGTCTATGGCTACACCTTC	CASSYSGVYGYTF
TRBD1	TRBV6-6	-	TRBJ2-7	TGTGCCAGCCATCCCGACCCGGGACAGAACTACGAGCAGTACTTC	CASHPDPGQNYEQYF
TRBD1	TRBV11-3	-	TRBJ1-2	TGTGCCAGCAGCATAGACAGGGCTAACTATGGCTACACCTTC	CASSIDRANYGYTF
TRBD2	TRBV6-6	-	TRBJ2-7	TGTGCCAGCAGTCGTAAGGGAGGGAGCGAGCAGTACTTC	CASSRKGGSEQYF
-	TRBV19	-	TRBJ2-4	TGTGCCAGTAGTATGGCTAGTACTCGAAACATTCAGTACTTC	CASSMASTRNIQYF
-	TRBV20-1	once	TRBJ1-1	TGCAGTGCCAGGGAGCTCACTGAAGCTTTCTTT	CSARELTEAFF
-	TRBV5-4	-	TRBJ2-2	TGTGCCAGCTCCCGCAAGAGCGGGGAGCTGTTTTTT	CASSRKSGELFF
-	TRBV27	-	TRBJ2-3	TGTGCCAGCAGTGCCACTAAACGGGAGCTCGATACGCAGTATTTT	CASSATKRELDTQYF
-	TRBV29-1	-	TRBJ2-3	TGCAGCGTCACCACGGGCGGAAATACGCAGTATTTT	CSVTTGGNTQYF
-	TRBV4-1	-	TRBJ1-5	TGCGCCAGCAGCCAAGAATGGGGAAGGGGGCAGCCCCAGCATTTT	CASSQEWGRGQPQHF
-	TRBV5-5	-	TRBJ2-6	TGTGCCAGCAGCTTGGGACCCAACTCTGGGGCCAACGTCCTGACTTTC	CASSLGPNSGANVLTF
TRBD2	TRBV29-1	-	TRBJ2-1	TGCAGCTCCGGGACGGGAGGGATGAATGAGCAGTTCTTC	CSSGTGGMNEQFF
-	TRBV11-2	-	TRBJ1-4	TGTGCCTCAGCGGCGATGGGGCAGGGTAATGAAAAACTGTTTTTT	CASAAMGQGNEKLFF
TRBD1	TRBV10-3	once	TRBJ2-3	TGTGCCCTTGGGACAGGGGCGCCCACGCAGTATTTT	CALGTGAPTQYF
-	TRBV5-1	-	TRBJ2-5	TGCGCCAGCAGCTTGTCTCCCGGGGCGGGGCAAGAGACCCAGTACTTC	CASSLSPGAGQETQYF
TRBD1	TRBV11-2	-	TRBJ2-7	TGTGCCAGCAGCCCTAGACAGGGGGCCACCTACGAGCAGTACTTC	CASSPRQGATYEQYF
-	TRBV6-5	-	TRBJ1-6	TGTGCCAGCAGCGCAGGGGTCTTTAATTCACCCCTCCACTTT	CASSAGVFNSPLHF
TRBD2	TRBV18	once	TRBJ2-7	TGTGCCAGCTCACCCTCTAGCGGGAGGACGAACGAGCAGTACTTC	CASSPSSGRTNEQYF
TRBD2	TRBV7-2	-	TRBJ2-3	TGTGCCAGCAGCTTAGGTCCCGCGGGAGGGCCCTCAGATACGCAGTATTTT	CASSLGPAGGPSDTQYF
-	TRBV19	-	TRBJ1-1	TGTGCCAGTAGTATGGGCCCAGGGAGGAACACTGAAGCTTTCTTT	CASSMGPGRNTEAFF
TRBD2	TRBV7-2	-	TRBJ2-3	TGTGCCAGCAGCGCCCGACTAGCGGGAGTGACAGATACGCAGTATTTT	CASSARLAGVTDTQYF
TRBD1	TRBV4-1	few	TRBJ1-4	TGCGCCAGCAGCCCTCGGGACAGGGGGTGGGAAAAACTGTTTTTT	CASSPRDRGWEKLFF
TRBD1	TRBV7-3	-	TRBJ2-1	TGTGCCAGCAGCTTAATCGTTGGGGACAGGGCCTACAATGAGCAGTTCTTC	CASSLIVGDRAYNEQFF
-	TRBV5-4	-	TRBJ2-7	TGTGCCAGCAGCTTTAGCTACGAGCAGTACTTC	CASSFSYEQYF
-	TRBV29-1	-	TRBJ2-2	TGCGCCGAAGGGAACCTGAACACCGGGGAGCTGTTTTTT	CAEGNLNTGELFF
-	TRBV2	-	TRBJ1-5	TGTGCCAGCAGTGAGTTAGGGAGCAATCAGCCCCAGCATTTT	CASSELGSNQPQHF
-	TRBV5-1	-	TRBJ1-5	TGCGCCAGCAGCTTAGAGGGGGTGAATCAGCCCCAGCATTTT	CASSLEGVNQPQHF
-	TRBV4-1	-	TRBJ2-7	TGCGCCAGCAGCCGAGGGGACGGCGGGGTTTACGAGCAGTACTTC	CASSRGDGGVYEQYF
-	TRBV7-2	-	TRBJ1-5	TGTGCCAGCAGCCTAGTGCAGGGTAGCAATCAGCCCCAGCATTTT	CASSLVQGSNQPQHF
-	TRBV19	-	TRBJ2-1	TGTGCCAGTAGCCCCGACCACGCCCGGGCCAATGAGCAGTTCTTC	CASSPDHARANEQFF
-	TRBV7-9	-	TRBJ1-4	TGTGCCAGCAGCTTAATGGGCTACGGAGGATCCACAACTAATGAAAAACTGTTTTTT	CASSLMGYGGSTTNEKLFF
-	TRBV11-2	-	TRBJ2-7	TGTGCCAGCAGCTTAGATCGTTTGACAGTTTACGAGCAGTACTTC	CASSLDRLTVYEQYF
TRBD2	TRBV6-4	-	TRBJ2-1	TGTGCCAGCAACCCCGGGAGGGCCTACAATGAGCAGTTCTTC	CASNPGRAYNEQFF
-	TRBV6-5	-	TRBJ2-1	TGTGCCAGCAGATTGACCTCTGTGGGCGAGCAGTTCTTC	CASRLTSVGEQFF
-	TRBV6-1	-	TRBJ2-6	TGTGCCAGCAGTGAATTAGAGGGAAGGCCTGGGGCCAACGTCCTGACTTTC	CASSELEGRPGANVLTF
TRBD1	TRBV19	-	TRBJ2-3	TGTGCCAGTAGTATAGCTGGACAGGGGCAGGGTACGCAGTATTTT	CASSIAGQGQGTQYF
-	TRBV7-9	-	TRBJ2-7	TGTGCCAGCAGCCCCCTGACTACCGAGCAGTACTTC	CASSPLTTEQYF
-	TRBV6-1	-	TRBJ2-3	TGTGCCGGAAGGACTGGCACAGATACGCAGTATTTT	CAGRTGTDTQYF
-	TRBV19	-	TRBJ1-5	TGTGCCAGCGGCTCGGGGGTTGGTCAGCCCCAGCATTTT	CASGSGVGQPQHF
TRBD2	TRBV28	-	TRBJ2-3	TGTGCCAGCAGTCCCGGGAGGTTCACAGATACGCAGTATTTT	CASSPGRFTDTQYF
-	TRBV6-5	-	TRBJ2-1	TGTGCCAGCAGGGGGGACTGGAACAATGAGCAGTTCTTC	CASRGDWNNEQFF
-	TRBV27	few	TRBJ1-4	TGTGCCAGCACTCCTACGGGTGAAAAACTGTTTTTT	CASTPTGEKLFF
-	TRBV30	-	TRBJ1-2	TGTGCCTGGAGTGTACTTACAGGGGGCTACACCTTC	CAWSVLTGGYTF
TRBD1	TRBV6-6	-	TRBJ2-4	TGTGCCAGCAGTCTGACAGGGGGACAAGGGTCAAACATTCAGTACTTC	CASSLTGGQGSNIQYF
-	TRBV18	-	TRBJ1-1	TGTGCCAGCTCACCTTCAAGAGACACTGAAGCTTTCTTT	CASSPSRDTEAFF
-	TRBV10-1	-	TRBJ2-2	TGCGCCAGCAGTAAAGGGATGGACACCGGGGAGCTGTTTTTT	CASSKGMDTGELFF
TRBD2	TRBV19	-	TRBJ2-1	TGTGCCAGTAGGCTAGGGAGGGCTAGCGGGAGCAATGAGCAGTTCTTC	CASRLGRASGSNEQFF
-	TRBV7-9	-	TRBJ2-2	TGTGCCAGCAGTGGGACGGCGAACACCGGGGAGCTGTTTTTT	CASSGTANTGELFF
-	TRBV5-4	-	TRBJ1-1	TGTGCCAGCCCGGAGGCAACCGGGGGCACTGAAGCTTTCTTT	CASPEATGGTEAFF
TRBD2	TRBV5-4	-	TRBJ2-3	TGTGCCAGCAGTCTGTCTAGCGGAAGCACAGATACGCAGTATTTT	CASSLSSGSTDTQYF
-	TRBV6-6	-	TRBJ2-1	TGTGCCAGCAGCCCTCTTAACGGCGTCTACAATGAGCAGTTCTTC	CASSPLNGVYNEQFF
TRBD1	TRBV9	once	TRBJ2-1	TGTGCCAGCGGATGGGGACAGGGATCGCAAGAGCAGTTCTTC	CASGWGQGSQEQFF
TRBD1	TRBV7-3	-	TRBJ1-2	TGTGCCAGCAGCTCAGGATTTAACACAGGGGATGGCTACACCTTC	CASSSGFNTGDGYTF